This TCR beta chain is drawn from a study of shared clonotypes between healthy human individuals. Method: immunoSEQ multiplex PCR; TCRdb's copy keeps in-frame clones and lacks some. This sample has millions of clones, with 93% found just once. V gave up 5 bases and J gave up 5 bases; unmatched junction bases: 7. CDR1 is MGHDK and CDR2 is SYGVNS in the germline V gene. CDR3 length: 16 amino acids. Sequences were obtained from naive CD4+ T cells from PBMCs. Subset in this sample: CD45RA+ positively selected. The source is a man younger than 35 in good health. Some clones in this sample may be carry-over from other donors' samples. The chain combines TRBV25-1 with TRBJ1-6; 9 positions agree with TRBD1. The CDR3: CASSPLGTGNNSPLHF. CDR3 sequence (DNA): TGTGCCAGCAGTCCCCTAGGGACAGGGAATAATTCACCCCTCCACTTT.